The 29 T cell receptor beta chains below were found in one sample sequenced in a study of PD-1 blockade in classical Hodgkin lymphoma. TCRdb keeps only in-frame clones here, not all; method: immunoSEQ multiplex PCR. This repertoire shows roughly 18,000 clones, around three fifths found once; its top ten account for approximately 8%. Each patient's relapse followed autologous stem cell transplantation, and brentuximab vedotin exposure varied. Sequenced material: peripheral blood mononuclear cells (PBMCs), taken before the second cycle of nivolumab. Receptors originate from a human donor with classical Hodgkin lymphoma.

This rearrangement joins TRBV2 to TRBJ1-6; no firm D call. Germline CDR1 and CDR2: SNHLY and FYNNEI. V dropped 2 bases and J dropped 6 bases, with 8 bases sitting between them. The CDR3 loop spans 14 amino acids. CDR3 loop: CASSERWRNSPLHF. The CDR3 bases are TGTGCCAGCAGTGAAAGGTGGCGTAATTCACCCCTCCACTTT. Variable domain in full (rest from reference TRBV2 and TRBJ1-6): EPEVTQTPSHQVTQMGQEVILRCVPISNHLYFYWYRQILGQKVEFLVSFYNNEISEKSEIFDDQFSVERPDGSNFTLKIRSTKLEDSAMYFCASSERWRNSPLHFGNGTRLTVT.

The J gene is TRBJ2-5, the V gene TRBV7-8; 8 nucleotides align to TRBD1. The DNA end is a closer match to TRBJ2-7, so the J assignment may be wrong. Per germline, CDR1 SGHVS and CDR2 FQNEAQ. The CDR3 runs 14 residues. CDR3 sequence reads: CASRQGVNSYEQYF. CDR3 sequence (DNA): TGTGCCAGCAGACAGGGGGTTAACTCCTACGAGCAGTACTTC.

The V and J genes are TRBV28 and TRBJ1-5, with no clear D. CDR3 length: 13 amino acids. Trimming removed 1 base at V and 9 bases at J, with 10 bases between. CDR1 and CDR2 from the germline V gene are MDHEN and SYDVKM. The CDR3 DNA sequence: TGTGCCAGCAGTTTATCTTCAATTGGGCCCCAGCATTTT. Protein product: CASSLSSIGPQHF.

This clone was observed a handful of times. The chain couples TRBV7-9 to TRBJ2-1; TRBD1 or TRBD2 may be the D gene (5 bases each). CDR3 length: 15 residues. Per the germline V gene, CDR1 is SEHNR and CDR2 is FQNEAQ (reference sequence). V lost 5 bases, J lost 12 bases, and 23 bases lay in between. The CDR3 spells CASSLGRPPLVGQFF. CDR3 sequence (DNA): TGTGCCAGCAGCCTGGGACGCCCACCTCTCGTGGGGCAGTTCTTC.

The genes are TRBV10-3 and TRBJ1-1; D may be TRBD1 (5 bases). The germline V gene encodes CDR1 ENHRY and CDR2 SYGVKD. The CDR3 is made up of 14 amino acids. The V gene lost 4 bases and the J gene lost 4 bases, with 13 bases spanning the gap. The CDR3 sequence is CAISGGGSRTEAFF. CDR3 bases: TGTGCCATCAGTGGGGGCGGGTCGCGCACTGAAGCTTTCTTT.

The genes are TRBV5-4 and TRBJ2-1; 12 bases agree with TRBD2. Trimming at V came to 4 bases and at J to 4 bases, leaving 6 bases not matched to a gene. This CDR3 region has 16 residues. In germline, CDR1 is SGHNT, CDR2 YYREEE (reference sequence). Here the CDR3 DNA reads TGTGCCAGCAGCCCCGAGACTAGCGGGAGTTACAATGAGCAGTTCTTC. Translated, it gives CASSPETSGSYNEQFF.

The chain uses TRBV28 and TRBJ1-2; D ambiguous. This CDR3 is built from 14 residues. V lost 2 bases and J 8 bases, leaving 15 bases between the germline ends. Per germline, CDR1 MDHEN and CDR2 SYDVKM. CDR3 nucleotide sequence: TGTGCCAGCAGTTTAGTCTCTCCCGCCGACGGCTACACCTTC. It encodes CASSLVSPADGYTF.

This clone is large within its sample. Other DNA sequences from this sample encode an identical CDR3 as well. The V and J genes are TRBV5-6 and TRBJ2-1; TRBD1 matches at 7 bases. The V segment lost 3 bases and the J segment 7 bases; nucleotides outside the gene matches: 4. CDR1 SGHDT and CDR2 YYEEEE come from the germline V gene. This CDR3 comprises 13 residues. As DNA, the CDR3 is TGTGCCAGCAGCTGGGGGACAGTGAATGAGCAGTTCTTC. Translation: CASSWGTVNEQFF.

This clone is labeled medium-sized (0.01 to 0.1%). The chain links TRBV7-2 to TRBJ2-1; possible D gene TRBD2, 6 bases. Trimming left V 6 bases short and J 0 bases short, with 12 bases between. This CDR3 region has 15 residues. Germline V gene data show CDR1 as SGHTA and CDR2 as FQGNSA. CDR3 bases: TGTGCCAGCAGATCTCCGGGACTCTCCTACAATGAGCAGTTCTTC. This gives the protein CASRSPGLSYNEQFF.

This CDR3 reads CASSQGQGLSYEQYF. CDR3 sequence (DNA): TGCGCCAGCAGCCAAGGACAGGGTCTCTCCTACGAGCAGTACTTC. The gene calls are TRBV4-1 and TRBJ2-7; 7 bases are shared with TRBD1. The germline gives CDR1 MGHRA, CDR2 YSYEKL. V lost 1 base, J lost 0 bases, and 3 bases stayed unmatched. CDR3 length: 15 residues.

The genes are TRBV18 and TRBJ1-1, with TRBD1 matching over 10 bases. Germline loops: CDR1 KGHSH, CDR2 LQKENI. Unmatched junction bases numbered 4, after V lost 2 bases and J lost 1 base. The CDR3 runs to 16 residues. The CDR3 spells CASSPKTGGWNTEAFF. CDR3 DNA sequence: TGTGCCAGCTCACCAAAGACAGGGGGCTGGAACACTGAAGCTTTCTTT.

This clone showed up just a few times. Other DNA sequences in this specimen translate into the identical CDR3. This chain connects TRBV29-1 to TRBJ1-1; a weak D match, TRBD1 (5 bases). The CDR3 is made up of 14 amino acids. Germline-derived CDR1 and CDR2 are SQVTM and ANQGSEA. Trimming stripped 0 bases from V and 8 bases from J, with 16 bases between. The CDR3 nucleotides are TGCAGCGTTGAAGATCTTGGGGGGAGAGCCGAAGCTTTCTTT. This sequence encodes CSVEDLGGRAEAFF.

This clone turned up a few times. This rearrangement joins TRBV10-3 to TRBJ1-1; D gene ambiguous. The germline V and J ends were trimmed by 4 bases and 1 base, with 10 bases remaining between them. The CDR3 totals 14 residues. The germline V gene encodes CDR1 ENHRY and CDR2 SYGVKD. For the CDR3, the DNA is TGTGCCATCAGTGCCGGGAAACAGAACACTGAAGCTTTCTTT. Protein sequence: CAISAGKQNTEAFF.

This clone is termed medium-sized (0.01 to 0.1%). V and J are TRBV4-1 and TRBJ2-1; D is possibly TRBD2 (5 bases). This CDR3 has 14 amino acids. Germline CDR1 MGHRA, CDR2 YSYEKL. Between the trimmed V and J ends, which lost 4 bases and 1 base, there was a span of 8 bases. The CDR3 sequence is CASSPRVSYNEQFF. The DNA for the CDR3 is TGCGCCAGCAGCCCGCGGGTATCCTACAATGAGCAGTTCTTC.

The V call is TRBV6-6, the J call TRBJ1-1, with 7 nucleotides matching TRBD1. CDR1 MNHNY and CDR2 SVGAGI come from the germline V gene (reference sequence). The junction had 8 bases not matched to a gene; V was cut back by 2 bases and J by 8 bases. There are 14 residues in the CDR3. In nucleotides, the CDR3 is TGTGCCAGCAGTTACCCAAAAGCGGGACAGGAAGCTTTCTTT. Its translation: CASSYPKAGQEAFF.

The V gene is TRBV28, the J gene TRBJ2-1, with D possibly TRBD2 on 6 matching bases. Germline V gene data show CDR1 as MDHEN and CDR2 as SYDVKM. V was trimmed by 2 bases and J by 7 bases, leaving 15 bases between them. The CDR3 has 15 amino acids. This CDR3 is CASSLATSRANEQFF. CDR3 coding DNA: TGTGCCAGCAGTTTAGCGACTAGTCGGGCGAATGAGCAGTTCTTC.

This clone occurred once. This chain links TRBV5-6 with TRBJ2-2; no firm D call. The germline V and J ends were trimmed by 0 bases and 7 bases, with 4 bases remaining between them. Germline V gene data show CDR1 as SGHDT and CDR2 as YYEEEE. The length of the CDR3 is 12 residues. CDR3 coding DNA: TGTGCCAGCAGCTTGGCTAACGGGGAGCTGTTTTTT. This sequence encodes CASSLANGELFF. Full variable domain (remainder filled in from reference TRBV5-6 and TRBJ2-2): DAGVTQSPTHLIKTRGQQVTLRCSPKSGHDTVSWYQQALGQGPQFIFQYYEEEERQRGNFPDRFSGHQFPNYSSELNVNALLLGDSALYLCASSLANGELFFGEGSRLTVL.

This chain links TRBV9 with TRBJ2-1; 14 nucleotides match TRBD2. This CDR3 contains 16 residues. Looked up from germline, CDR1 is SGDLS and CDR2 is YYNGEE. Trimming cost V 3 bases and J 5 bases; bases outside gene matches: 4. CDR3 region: CASSEGLAGVNNEQFF. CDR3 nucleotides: TGTGCCAGCAGCGAGGGACTAGCGGGAGTCAACAATGAGCAGTTCTTC.

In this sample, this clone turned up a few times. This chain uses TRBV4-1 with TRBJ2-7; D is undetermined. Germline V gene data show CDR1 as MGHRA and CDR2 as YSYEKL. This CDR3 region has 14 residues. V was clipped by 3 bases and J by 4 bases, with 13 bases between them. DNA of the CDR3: TGCGCCAGCAGCCAGACCGACAATAATTACGAGCAGTACTTC. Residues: CASSQTDNNYEQYF.

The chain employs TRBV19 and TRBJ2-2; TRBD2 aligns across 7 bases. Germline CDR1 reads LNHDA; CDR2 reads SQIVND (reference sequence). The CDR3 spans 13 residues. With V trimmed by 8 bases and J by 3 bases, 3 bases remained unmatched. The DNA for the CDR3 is TGTGCCAGTGGCGGGAGCTACACCGGGGAGCTGTTTTTT. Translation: CASGGSYTGELFF.

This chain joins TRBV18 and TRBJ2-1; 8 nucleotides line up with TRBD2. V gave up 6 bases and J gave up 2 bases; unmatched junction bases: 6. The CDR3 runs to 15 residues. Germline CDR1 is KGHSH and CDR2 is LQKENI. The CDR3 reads CASSPTAGAYNEQFF. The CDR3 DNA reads TGTGCCAGCTCGCCGACAGCGGGAGCCTACAATGAGCAGTTCTTC.

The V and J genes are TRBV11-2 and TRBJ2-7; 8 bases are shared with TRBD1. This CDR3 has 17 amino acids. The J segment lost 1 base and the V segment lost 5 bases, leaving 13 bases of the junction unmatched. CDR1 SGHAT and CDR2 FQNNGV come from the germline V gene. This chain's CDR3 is CASSPIPGGGLSYEQYF. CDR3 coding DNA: TGTGCCAGCAGCCCCATCCCAGGGGGCGGTTTATCCTACGAGCAGTACTTC.

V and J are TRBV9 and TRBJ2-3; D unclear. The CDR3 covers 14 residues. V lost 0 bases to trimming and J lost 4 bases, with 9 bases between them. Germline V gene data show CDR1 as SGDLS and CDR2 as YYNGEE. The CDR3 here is CASSVVGSADTQYF. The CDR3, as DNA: TGTGCCAGCAGCGTAGTTGGTAGTGCAGATACGCAGTATTTT. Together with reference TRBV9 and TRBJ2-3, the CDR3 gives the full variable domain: DSGVTQTPKHLITATGQRVTLRCSPRSGDLSVYWYQQSLDQGLQFLIQYYNGEERAKGNILERFSAQQFPDLHSELNLSSLELGDSALYFCASSVVGSADTQYFGPGTRLTVL.

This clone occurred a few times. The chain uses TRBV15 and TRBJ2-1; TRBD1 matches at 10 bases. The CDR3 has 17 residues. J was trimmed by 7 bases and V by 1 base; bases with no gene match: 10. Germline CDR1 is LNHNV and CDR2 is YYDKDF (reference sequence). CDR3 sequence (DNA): TGTGCCACCAGCAGAGGGGGCCCGGGACAGGGGAGAAATGAGCAGTTCTTC. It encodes CATSRGGPGQGRNEQFF.

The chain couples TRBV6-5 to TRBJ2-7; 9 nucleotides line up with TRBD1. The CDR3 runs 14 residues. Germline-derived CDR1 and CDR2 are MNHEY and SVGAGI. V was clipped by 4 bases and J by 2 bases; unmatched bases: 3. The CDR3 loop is CASSWGTGPYEQYF. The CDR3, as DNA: TGTGCCAGCAGTTGGGGGACAGGGCCCTACGAGCAGTACTTC.

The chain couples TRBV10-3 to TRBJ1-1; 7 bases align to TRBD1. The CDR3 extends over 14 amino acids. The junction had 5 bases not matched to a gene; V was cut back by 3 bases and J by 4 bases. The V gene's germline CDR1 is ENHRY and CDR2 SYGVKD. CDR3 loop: CAISDGQGGTEAFF. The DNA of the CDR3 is TGTGCCATCAGTGACGGGCAGGGGGGCACTGAAGCTTTCTTT.

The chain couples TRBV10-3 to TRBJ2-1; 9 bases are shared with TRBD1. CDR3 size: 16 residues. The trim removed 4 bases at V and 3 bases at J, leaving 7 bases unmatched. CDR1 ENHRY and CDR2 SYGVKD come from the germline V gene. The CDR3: CAISGNRDRVYNEQFF. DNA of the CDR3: TGTGCCATCAGTGGAAACCGGGACAGGGTCTACAATGAGCAGTTCTTC.

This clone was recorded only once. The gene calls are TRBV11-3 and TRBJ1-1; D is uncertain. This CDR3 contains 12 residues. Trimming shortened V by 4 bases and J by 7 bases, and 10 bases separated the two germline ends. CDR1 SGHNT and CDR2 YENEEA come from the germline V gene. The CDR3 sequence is CASSSQEGEAFF. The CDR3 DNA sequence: TGTGCCAGCAGCTCCCAGGAGGGTGAAGCTTTCTTT. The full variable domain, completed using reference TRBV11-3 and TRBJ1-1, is EAGVVQSPRYKIIEKKQPVAFWCNPISGHNTLYWYLQNLGQGPELLIRYENEEAVDDSQLPKDRFSAERLKGVDSTLKIQPAELGDSAVYLCASSSQEGEAFFGQGTRLTVV.

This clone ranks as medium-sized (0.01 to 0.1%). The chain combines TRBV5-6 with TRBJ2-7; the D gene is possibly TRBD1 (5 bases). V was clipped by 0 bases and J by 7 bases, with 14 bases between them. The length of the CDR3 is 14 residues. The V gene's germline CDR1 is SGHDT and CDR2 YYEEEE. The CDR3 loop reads CASSLDYTPGEQYF. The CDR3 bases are TGTGCCAGCAGCTTGGATTATACTCCAGGGGAGCAGTACTTC.